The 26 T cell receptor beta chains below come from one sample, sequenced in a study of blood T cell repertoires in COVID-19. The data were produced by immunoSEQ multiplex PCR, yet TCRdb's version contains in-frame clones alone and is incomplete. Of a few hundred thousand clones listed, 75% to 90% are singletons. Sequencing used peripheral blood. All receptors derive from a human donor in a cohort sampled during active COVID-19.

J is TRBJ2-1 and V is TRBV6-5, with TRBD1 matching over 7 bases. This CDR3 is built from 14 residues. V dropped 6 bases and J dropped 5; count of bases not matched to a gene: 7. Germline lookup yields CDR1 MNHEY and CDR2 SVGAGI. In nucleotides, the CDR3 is TGTGCCAGCAGCCCGGACAGGCGAAACAATGAGCAGTTCTTC. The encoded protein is CASSPDRRNNEQFF.

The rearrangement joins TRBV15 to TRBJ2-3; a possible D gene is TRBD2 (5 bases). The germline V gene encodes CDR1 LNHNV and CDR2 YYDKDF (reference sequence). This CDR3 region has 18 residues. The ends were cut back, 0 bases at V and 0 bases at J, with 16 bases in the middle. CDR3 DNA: TGTGCCACCAGCAGAGAATTCGGGGTAGGGTTGAGCACAGATACGCAGTATTTT. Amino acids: CATSREFGVGLSTDTQYF.

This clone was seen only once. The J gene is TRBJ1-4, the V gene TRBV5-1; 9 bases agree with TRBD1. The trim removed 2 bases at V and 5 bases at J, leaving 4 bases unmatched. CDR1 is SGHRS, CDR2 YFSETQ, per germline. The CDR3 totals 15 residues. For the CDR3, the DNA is TGCGCCAGCAGCTTCAGGGGGACAGGGAATGAAAAACTGTTTTTT. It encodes CASSFRGTGNEKLFF.

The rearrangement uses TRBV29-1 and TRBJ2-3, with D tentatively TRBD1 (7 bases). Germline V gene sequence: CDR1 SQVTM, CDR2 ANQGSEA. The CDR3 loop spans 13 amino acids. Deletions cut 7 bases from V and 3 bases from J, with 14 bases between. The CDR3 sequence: CSARQGGTDTQYF. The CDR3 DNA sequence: TGCAGCGCCCGACAGGGAGGAACAGATACGCAGTATTTT.

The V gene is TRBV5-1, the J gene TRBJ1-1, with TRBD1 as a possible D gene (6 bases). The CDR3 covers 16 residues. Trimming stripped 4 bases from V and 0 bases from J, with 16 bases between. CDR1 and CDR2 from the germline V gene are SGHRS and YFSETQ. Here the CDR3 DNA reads TGCGCCAGCAGCCAGCTTTGGGGGGGCCTGAACACTGAAGCTTTCTTT. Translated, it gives CASSQLWGGLNTEAFF.

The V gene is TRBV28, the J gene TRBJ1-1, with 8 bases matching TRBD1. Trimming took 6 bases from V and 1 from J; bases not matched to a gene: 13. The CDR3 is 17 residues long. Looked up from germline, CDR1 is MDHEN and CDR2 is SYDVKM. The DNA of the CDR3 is TGTGCCAGCAGCCCTGGGAGAGGGACAGGTTCGAACACTGAAGCTTTCTTT. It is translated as CASSPGRGTGSNTEAFF. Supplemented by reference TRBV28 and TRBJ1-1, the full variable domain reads DVKVTQSSRYLVKRTGEKVFLECVQDMDHENMFWYRQDPGLGLRLIYFSYDVKMKEKGDIPEGYSVSREKKERFSLILESASTNQTSMYLCASSPGRGTGSNTEAFFGQGTRLTVV.

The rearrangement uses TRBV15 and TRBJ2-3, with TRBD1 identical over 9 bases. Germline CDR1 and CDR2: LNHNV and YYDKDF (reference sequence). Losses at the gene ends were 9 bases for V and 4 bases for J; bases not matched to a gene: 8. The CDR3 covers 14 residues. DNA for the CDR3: TGTGCCACAAACCGGGACAGGGCCTCAGATACGCAGTATTTT. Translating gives CATNRDRASDTQYF.

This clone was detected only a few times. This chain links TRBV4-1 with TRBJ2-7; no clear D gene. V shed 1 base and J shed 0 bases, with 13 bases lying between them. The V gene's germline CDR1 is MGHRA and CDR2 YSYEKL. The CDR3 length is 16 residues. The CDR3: CASSQVSTLHSYEQYF. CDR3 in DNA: TGCGCCAGCAGCCAAGTCTCAACTCTGCACTCCTACGAGCAGTACTTC.

CDR3 residues: CASSSIAGGRGETQYF. The CDR3 DNA sequence: TGCGCCAGCAGCTCGATAGCGGGGGGGCGGGGTGAGACCCAGTACTTC. The rearrangement uses TRBV4-1 and TRBJ2-5; TRBD2 agrees at 11 bases. The germline CDR1 and CDR2 sequences are MGHRA and YSYEKL. This CDR3 is built from 16 residues. With V trimmed by 5 bases and J by 5 bases, 10 bases remained unmatched.

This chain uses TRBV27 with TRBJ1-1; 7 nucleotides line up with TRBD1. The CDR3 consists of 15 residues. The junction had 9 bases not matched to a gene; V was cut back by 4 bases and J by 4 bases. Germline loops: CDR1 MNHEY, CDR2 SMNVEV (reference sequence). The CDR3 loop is CASSWGRQGSTEAFF. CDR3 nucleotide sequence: TGTGCCAGCAGTTGGGGTCGACAGGGTTCCACTGAAGCTTTCTTT.

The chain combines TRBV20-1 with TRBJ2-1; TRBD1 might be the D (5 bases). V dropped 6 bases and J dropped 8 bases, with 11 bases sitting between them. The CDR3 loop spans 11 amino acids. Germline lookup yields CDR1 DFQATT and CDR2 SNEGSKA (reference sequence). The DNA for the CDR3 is TGCAGTGCCGACCAGGGCTATGAGCAGTTCTTC. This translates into CSADQGYEQFF.

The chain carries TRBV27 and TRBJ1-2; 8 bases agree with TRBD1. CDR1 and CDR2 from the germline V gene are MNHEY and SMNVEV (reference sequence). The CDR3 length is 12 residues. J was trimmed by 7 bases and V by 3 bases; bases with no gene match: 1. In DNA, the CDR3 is TGTGCCAGCAGTTTTACAGGGGGTGGCTACACCTTC. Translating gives CASSFTGGGYTF.

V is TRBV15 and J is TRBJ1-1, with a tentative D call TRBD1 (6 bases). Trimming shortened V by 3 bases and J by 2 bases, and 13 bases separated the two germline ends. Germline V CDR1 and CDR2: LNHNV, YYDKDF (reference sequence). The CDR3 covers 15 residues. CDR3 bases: TGTGCCACCAGCAGGCTATTGACAGGCAACACTGAAGCTTTCTTT. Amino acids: CATSRLLTGNTEAFF.

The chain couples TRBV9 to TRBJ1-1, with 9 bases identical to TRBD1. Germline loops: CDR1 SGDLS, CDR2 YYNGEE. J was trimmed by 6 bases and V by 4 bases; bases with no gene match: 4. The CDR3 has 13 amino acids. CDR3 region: CASSFNRGPEAFF. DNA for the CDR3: TGTGCCAGCAGCTTCAACAGGGGGCCTGAAGCTTTCTTT.

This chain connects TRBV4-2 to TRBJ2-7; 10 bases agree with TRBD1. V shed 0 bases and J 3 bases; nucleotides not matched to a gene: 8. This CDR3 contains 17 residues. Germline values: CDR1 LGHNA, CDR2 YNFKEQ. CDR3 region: CASSQDGRRDRGYEQYF. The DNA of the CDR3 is TGTGCCAGCAGCCAAGATGGGAGGAGGGACAGGGGCTACGAGCAGTACTTC.

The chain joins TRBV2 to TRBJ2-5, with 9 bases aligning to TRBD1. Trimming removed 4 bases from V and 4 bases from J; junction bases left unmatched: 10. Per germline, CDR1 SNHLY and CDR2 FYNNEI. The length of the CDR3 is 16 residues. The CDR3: CASSGGIGGQGETQYF. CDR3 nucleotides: TGTGCCAGCAGTGGGGGAATAGGGGGACAGGGAGAGACCCAGTACTTC.

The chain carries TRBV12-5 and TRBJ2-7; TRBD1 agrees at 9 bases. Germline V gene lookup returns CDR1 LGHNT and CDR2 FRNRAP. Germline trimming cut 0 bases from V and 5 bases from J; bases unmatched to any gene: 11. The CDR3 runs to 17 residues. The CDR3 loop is CASGLVSDRTGAHEQYF. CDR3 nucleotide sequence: TGTGCTAGTGGTTTGGTATCGGATAGGACAGGGGCTCACGAGCAGTACTTC.

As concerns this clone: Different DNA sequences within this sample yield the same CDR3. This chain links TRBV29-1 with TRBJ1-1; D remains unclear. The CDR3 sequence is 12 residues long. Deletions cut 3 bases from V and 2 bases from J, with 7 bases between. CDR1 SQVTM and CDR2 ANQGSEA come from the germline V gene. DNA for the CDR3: TGCAGCGTTGATGGCACCAACACTGAAGCTTTCTTT. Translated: CSVDGTNTEAFF.

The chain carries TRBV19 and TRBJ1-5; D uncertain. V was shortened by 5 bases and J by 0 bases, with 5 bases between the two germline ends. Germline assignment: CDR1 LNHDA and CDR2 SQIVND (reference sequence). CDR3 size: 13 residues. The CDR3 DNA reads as TGTGCCAGTAGTTCGCGTAGCAATCAGCCCCAGCATTTT. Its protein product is CASSSRSNQPQHF. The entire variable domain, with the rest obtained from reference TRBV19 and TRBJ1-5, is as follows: DGGITQSPKYLFRKEGQNVTLSCEQNLNHDAMYWYRQDPGQGLRLIYYSQIVNDFQKGDIAEGYSVSREKKESFPLTVTSAQKNPTAFYLCASSSRSNQPQHFGDGTRLSIL.

CDR3 nucleotides: TGTGCCACCAGCAGAGATCCGGGACAGGGGGCTTACATGAACACTGAAGCTTTCTTT. This encodes CATSRDPGQGAYMNTEAFF. The chain has TRBV15 and TRBJ1-1; 12 nucleotides match TRBD1. The CDR3 length is 19 residues. Trimming cost V 0 bases and J 0 bases; bases outside gene matches: 8. The germline CDR1 and CDR2 sequences are LNHNV and YYDKDF (reference sequence). Together with reference TRBV15 and TRBJ1-1, the CDR3 gives the full variable domain: DAMVIQNPRYQVTQFGKPVTLSCSQTLNHNVMYWYQQKSSQAPKLLFHYYDKDFNNEADTPDNFQSRRPNTSFCFLDIRSPGLGDTAMYLCATSRDPGQGAYMNTEAFFGQGTRLTVV.

The CDR3 region has the DNA TGTGCCAACTACATCCGCCCCACCGGGACATTGACGCAAGAGACCCAGTACTTC. Protein: CANYIRPTGTLTQETQYF. This chain links TRBV5-5 with TRBJ2-5; tentatively, D is TRBD1 (6 bases). The CDR3 sequence is 18 residues long. V gave up 9 bases and J gave up 2 bases, with 29 bases separating them. In germline, CDR1 is SGHKS, CDR2 YYEKEE (reference sequence).

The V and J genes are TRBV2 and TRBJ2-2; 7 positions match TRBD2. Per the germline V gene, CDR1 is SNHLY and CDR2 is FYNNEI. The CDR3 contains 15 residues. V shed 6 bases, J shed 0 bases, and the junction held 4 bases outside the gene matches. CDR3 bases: TGTGCCAGCAGGTCAAGCGGGACGAACACCGGGGAGCTGTTTTTT. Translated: CASRSSGTNTGELFF.

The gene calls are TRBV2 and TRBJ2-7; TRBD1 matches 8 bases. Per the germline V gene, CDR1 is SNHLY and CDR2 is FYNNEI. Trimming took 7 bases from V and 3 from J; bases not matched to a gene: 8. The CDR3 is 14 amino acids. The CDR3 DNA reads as TGTGCCAGCATCCCAGGGGACAGGAACTACGAGCAGTACTTC. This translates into CASIPGDRNYEQYF.

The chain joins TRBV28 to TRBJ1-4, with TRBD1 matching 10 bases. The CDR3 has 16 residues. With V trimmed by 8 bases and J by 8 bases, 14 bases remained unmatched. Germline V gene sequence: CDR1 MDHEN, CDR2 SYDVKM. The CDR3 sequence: CASRIPLGQGDEKLFF. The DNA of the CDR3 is TGTGCCAGCCGGATTCCACTCGGACAGGGGGACGAAAAACTGTTTTTT.

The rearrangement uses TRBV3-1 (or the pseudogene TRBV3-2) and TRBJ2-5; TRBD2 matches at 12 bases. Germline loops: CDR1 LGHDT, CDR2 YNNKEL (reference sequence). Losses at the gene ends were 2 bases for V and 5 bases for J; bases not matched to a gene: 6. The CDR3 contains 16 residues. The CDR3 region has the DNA TGTGCCAGCAGCCAACCTAGCGGGAGGGGGAGGGAGACCCAGTACTTC. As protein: CASSQPSGRGRETQYF.

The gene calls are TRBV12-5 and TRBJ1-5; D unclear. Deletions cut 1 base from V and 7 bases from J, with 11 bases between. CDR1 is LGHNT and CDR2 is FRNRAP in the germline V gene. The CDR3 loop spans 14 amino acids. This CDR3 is CASGLASRQQPQHF. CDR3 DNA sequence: TGTGCTAGTGGTTTGGCTTCCAGGCAGCAGCCCCAGCATTTT.